Listed below are T cell receptor beta chains from one sample, sequenced in a study of T cell changes during pregnancy in multiple sclerosis. TCRdb keeps only in-frame clones here, not all; method: immunoSEQ multiplex PCR. This table holds under 70,000 clones, about 90% found once. This sample comprised CD4+ T cells from peripheral blood mononuclear cells, obtained after pregnancy. The receptors were sampled from a female donor with multiple sclerosis, enrolled in a pregnancy study. Each CDR3 is given with its conserved first and last residue. Fields, in order: CDR3 length, D gene, clone size, J gene, V gene, CDR3 protein, CDR3 DNA. D genes are given only for firm matches. For some rows the clone size is stated as once, few or many, or as a class when expanded; others skip it.

>15|NA|NA|TRBJ2-7|TRBV5-1
CASSPIRTSTYEQYF
TGCGCCAGCAGCCCGATTAGGACAAGTACCTACGAGCAGTACTTC
>16|TRBD2|NA|TRBJ2-7|TRBV5-1
CASSRRTSGGADEQYF
TGCGCCAGCAGCCGACGGACTAGCGGGGGGGCCGACGAGCAGTACTTC
>14|NA|NA|TRBJ1-6|TRBV14
CASSQESRNSPLHF
TGTGCCAGCAGCCAAGAGTCGAGGAATTCACCCCTCCACTTT
>13|NA|NA|TRBJ1-2|TRBV29-1
CSALTGANYGYTF
TGCAGCGCTCTGACAGGAGCTAACTATGGCTACACCTTC
>14|TRBD2|NA|TRBJ2-3|TRBV5-1
CASQTSGGADTQYF
TGCGCCAGTCAAACTAGCGGGGGTGCAGATACGCAGTATTTT
>11|NA|NA|TRBJ2-1|TRBV20-1
CSARHEGGQFF
TGCAGTGCTAGGCATGAAGGGGGGCAGTTCTTC
>14|TRBD1|NA|TRBJ1-5|TRBV30
CAWSYRGWDQPQHF
TGTGCCTGGAGCTACAGGGGTTGGGATCAGCCCCAGCATTTT
>12|NA|NA|TRBJ1-1|TRBV27
CASRGLNTEAFF
TGTGCCAGCCGAGGGTTGAACACTGAAGCTTTCTTT
>14|NA|once|TRBJ1-3|TRBV4-3
CASSQGVSGNTIYF
TGCGCCAGCAGCCAAGGGGTCTCGGGGAACACCATATATTTT
>15|TRBD1|once|TRBJ2-7|TRBV7-2
CASSLSWTGSYEQYF
TGTGCCAGCAGCTTAAGCTGGACAGGCTCCTACGAGCAGTACTTC
>14|NA|once|TRBJ2-5|TRBV7-9
CASSPNGGQETQYF
TGTGCCAGCAGTCCTAACGGGGGGCAGGAGACCCAGTACTTC
>13|NA|NA|TRBJ1-1|TRBV6-1
CASRKQGITEAFF
TGTGCCAGCAGGAAACAGGGAATCACTGAAGCTTTCTTT
>16|NA|NA|TRBJ1-6|TRBV2
CASSVSGSSYNSPLHF
TGTGCCAGCAGTGTTTCCGGTAGCTCCTATAATTCACCCCTCCACTTT
>12|NA|NA|TRBJ1-1|TRBV5-1
CASSFQDTEAFF
TGCGCCAGCAGCTTTCAGGACACTGAAGCTTTCTTT
>17|TRBD1|NA|TRBJ2-6|TRBV5-1
CASSSLRNRGGANVLTF
TGCGCCAGCAGCTCGCTGAGAAACAGGGGTGGGGCCAACGTCCTGACTTTC
>11|NA|NA|TRBJ1-1|TRBV29-1
CSVARGDEAFF
TGCAGCGTTGCCCGGGGGGATGAGGCTTTCTTT
>13|NA|once|TRBJ1-1|TRBV19
CASSAQGGTEAFF
TGTGCCAGTAGTGCCCAGGGAGGAACTGAAGCTTTCTTT
>15|NA|NA|TRBJ1-1|TRBV6-6
CASSYSQIMNTEAFF
TGTGCCAGCAGTTACTCCCAGATCATGAACACTGAAGCTTTCTTT
>14|TRBD2|NA|TRBJ2-2|TRBV5-4
CASSPAGGPGELFF
TGTGCCAGCAGCCCGGCGGGGGGGCCCGGGGAGCTGTTTTTT
>15|TRBD1|NA|TRBJ2-7|TRBV19
CASSDRGEALDEQYF
TGTGCCAGTAGTGACAGGGGGGAAGCGCTCGACGAGCAGTACTTC
>14|NA|NA|TRBJ2-2|TRBV4-3
CASSLLKSAGELFF
TGCGCCAGCAGCCTCTTAAAATCAGCCGGGGAGCTGTTTTTT
>13|NA|NA|TRBJ1-2|TRBV5-6
CASLRGGSYGYTF
TGTGCCAGTCTGCGCGGAGGGTCTTATGGCTACACCTTC
>14|NA|NA|TRBJ1-1|TRBV19
CASSPLGTNTEAFF
TGTGCCAGTAGCCCCCTCGGTACGAACACTGAAGCTTTCTTT
>16|TRBD2|NA|TRBJ2-1|TRBV19
CASCNQRGGNYNEQFF
TGTGCCAGCTGCAATCAGCGGGGGGGCAATTACAATGAGCAGTTCTTC
>16|TRBD1|NA|TRBJ2-3|TRBV27
CASSLRRTGKTDTQYF
TGTGCCAGCAGTTTAAGAAGGACAGGGAAAACAGATACGCAGTATTTT
>13|NA|NA|TRBJ1-1|TRBV6-5
CASSPQGNTEAFF
TGTGCCAGCAGCCCCCAGGGAAACACTGAAGCTTTCTTT
>14|TRBD1|NA|TRBJ2-5|TRBV19
CASSLRDSQETQYF
TGTGCCAGTAGTTTAAGGGACAGCCAAGAGACCCAGTACTTC
>14|NA|NA|TRBJ1-5|TRBV28
CASSPRQFRQPQHF
TGTGCCAGCAGTCCCCGACAGTTTCGACAGCCCCAGCATTTT
>15|NA|once|TRBJ1-2|TRBV12-5
CASGLEQQGSGGYTF
TGTGCTAGTGGTTTGGAACAACAGGGAAGTGGTGGCTACACCTTC
>14|TRBD1|NA|TRBJ1-6|TRBV6-4
CASSDGDRDSPLHF
TGTGCCAGCAGTGACGGGGACAGGGATTCACCCCTCCACTTT
>14|TRBD1|NA|TRBJ2-7|TRBV11-2
CASSPTGGNYEQYF
TGTGCCAGCAGCCCGACAGGGGGTAACTACGAGCAGTACTTC
>14|NA|NA|TRBJ1-5|TRBV7-3
CASSPAGGSQPQHF
TGTGCCAGCAGCCCTGCGGGAGGGAGTCAGCCCCAGCATTTT
>13|NA|NA|TRBJ2-7|TRBV7-2
CASSRGGSYEQYF
TGTGCCAGCAGCAGGGGGGGCTCCTACGAGCAGTACTTC
>12|NA|NA|TRBJ2-3|TRBV7-2
CASSLLADTQYF
TGTGCCAGCAGCTTACTCGCAGATACGCAGTATTTT
>11|NA|NA|TRBJ1-1|TRBV7-9
CASIREGRAFF
TGTGCCAGCATCCGGGAAGGTAGAGCTTTCTTT